The next 28 T cell receptor beta chains were all read from a single sample in a study of shared clonotypes between healthy human individuals. Measured with immunoSEQ multiplex PCR; TCRdb has only the in-frame clones, and not every one. The table records more than 2,000,000 clones, around nine tenths of them present only once. The source material was naive CD4+ T cells sorted from blood. Subset indicated: CD45RA+ positively selected. These receptors came from a man in his late teens or twenties in good health.

The chain has TRBV21-1 and TRBJ2-7; the D call of TRBD2 is as the table states it, not checked on the DNA. TRBV21-1 counts as a pseudogene. The CDR3 covers 18 residues. The CDR3, as DNA: TGTGCCAGCAGCAAATCCTCTAGCGGGGCCAAAATCTCCTACGAGCAGTACTTC. Its protein product is CASSKSSSGAKISYEQYF.

The J gene is TRBJ2-7, the V gene TRBV10-2, with D unclear. The V end was cut by 2 bases, the J end by 2 bases, with 13 bases between. The CDR3 sequence is 15 residues long. Germline lookup yields CDR1 WSHSY and CDR2 SAAADI. The CDR3 region is CASSEPAPVPYEQYF. Written as DNA, the CDR3 is TGCGCCAGCAGTGAGCCGGCCCCGGTCCCCTACGAGCAGTACTTC.

The chain is built from TRBV28 and TRBJ2-1, with D maybe TRBD2 (5 bases). Trimming left V 6 bases short and J 1 base short, with 13 bases between. Looked up from germline, CDR1 is MDHEN and CDR2 is SYDVKM. This CDR3 contains 15 residues. Here the CDR3 reads CASRASGRSYNEQFF. CDR3 DNA sequence: TGTGCCAGCAGGGCCTCGGGGAGATCCTACAATGAGCAGTTCTTC.

The V and J genes are TRBV4-1 and TRBJ2-7; the D gene could be TRBD1 or TRBD2 (5 bases each). CDR1 and CDR2 (germline): MGHRA, YSYEKL. CDR3 size: 15 residues. V was trimmed by 0 bases and J by 3 bases, leaving 12 bases between them. The chain's CDR3 is CASSQDYWGNYEQYF. CDR3 DNA sequence: TGCGCCAGCAGCCAAGATTACTGGGGGAACTACGAGCAGTACTTC.

This clone was seen just once. Different DNA sequences within this sample yield the same CDR3. This chain connects TRBV20-1 to TRBJ2-3, with D unresolved. V shed 3 bases and J shed 5 bases, with 6 bases lying between them. Germline V gene data show CDR1 as DFQATT and CDR2 as SNEGSKA (reference sequence). The CDR3 runs to 11 residues. CDR3 sequence: CSASDGDTQYF. The CDR3 DNA follows: TGCAGTGCTAGTGATGGAGATACGCAGTATTTT.

The V gene is TRBV28, the J gene TRBJ2-1; 7 nucleotides align to TRBD2. The CDR3 sequence is 15 residues long. With V trimmed by 7 bases and J by 0 bases, 6 bases remained unmatched. The V gene's germline CDR1 is MDHEN and CDR2 SYDVKM. The CDR3 protein is CASTRGGGSYNEQFF. In DNA, the CDR3 is TGTGCCAGCACCCGTGGCGGGGGCTCCTACAATGAGCAGTTCTTC.

The rearrangement uses TRBV29-1 and TRBJ2-7; 8 positions agree with TRBD1. This CDR3 is 13 amino acids long. Germline-derived CDR1 and CDR2 are SQVTM and ANQGSEA. The V and J ends lost 4 bases and 4 bases, in that order; junction bases with no gene match: 6. CDR3 sequence: CSVGTGRNYEQYF. The CDR3 nucleotides are TGCAGCGTTGGGACAGGGAGGAATTACGAGCAGTACTTC.

This chain connects TRBV5-6 to TRBJ2-7, with a possible D match to TRBD2 (6 bases). V gave up 5 bases and J gave up 0 bases, with 21 bases separating them. There are 17 residues in the CDR3. Germline V lookup: CDR1 SGHDT, CDR2 YYEEEE. CDR3: CASSRIAALSFSYEQYF. In nucleotides, the CDR3 is TGTGCCAGCAGTCGTATAGCGGCCCTCTCATTCTCCTACGAGCAGTACTTC.

The V and J genes are TRBV5-6 and TRBJ2-3; tentatively, D is TRBD1 (5 bases). Trimming left V 5 bases short and J 6 bases short, with 7 bases between. In germline, CDR1 is SGHDT, CDR2 YYEEEE. This CDR3 is 11 amino acids long. The CDR3 nucleotides are TGTGCCAGCAGGGGGCTCGATACGCAGTATTTT. It encodes CASRGLDTQYF.

This clone has just one count. The chain employs TRBV25-1 and TRBJ1-4; TRBD1 might be the D (5 bases). The CDR3 covers 15 residues. V lost 1 base, J lost 8 bases, and 14 bases lay in between. CDR1 MGHDK and CDR2 SYGVNS come from the germline V gene. CDR3 sequence: CASSESGGTYEKLFF. The CDR3 DNA reads TGTGCCAGCAGTGAATCGGGGGGGACCTACGAAAAACTGTTTTTT.

The chain is built from TRBV4-3 and TRBJ2-3; D might be TRBD2 (6 bases). Trimming stripped 0 bases from V and 0 bases from J, with 10 bases between. This CDR3 has 16 amino acids. Per germline, CDR1 LGHNA and CDR2 YSLEER. The CDR3 nucleotides read TGCGCCAGCAGCCAAGATGCGGGGAAGAGCACAGATACGCAGTATTTT. It specifies CASSQDAGKSTDTQYF.

This clone showed up just a few times. The gene calls are TRBV6-1 and TRBJ1-1, with D unresolved. CDR1 MNHNS and CDR2 SASEGT come from the germline V gene. The length of the CDR3 is 15 residues. V was cut by 7 bases and J by 0 bases, with 15 bases left in between. CDR3 bases: TGTGCCAGCATCAATAGAATTCAGGTGAACACTGAAGCTTTCTTT. Amino acid sequence: CASINRIQVNTEAFF.

The J gene is TRBJ2-3, the V gene TRBV4-3; 16 bases are a match to TRBD2. The ends lost 0 bases at V and 6 bases at J; junction bases unmatched: 6. This CDR3 has 18 amino acids. Germline V gene data show CDR1 as LGHNA and CDR2 as YSLEER. CDR3 protein: CASSQDGTSGGARDTQYF. The CDR3 coding sequence is TGCGCCAGCAGCCAAGATGGGACTAGCGGGGGGGCCCGGGATACGCAGTATTTT.

J is TRBJ2-1 and V is TRBV7-3; TRBD2 matches 14 bases. The CDR3 consists of 15 residues. V was clipped by 4 bases and J by 6 bases; unmatched bases: 2. Germline V gene sequence: CDR1 SGHTA, CDR2 FQGTGA. The CDR3 DNA sequence: TGTGCCAGCAGCTCGGGACTAGCGGGGGCCAATGAGCAGTTCTTC. Amino acids: CASSSGLAGANEQFF.

The chain is built from TRBV7-8 and TRBJ2-3; TRBD2 matches 10 bases. The junction had 13 bases not matched to a gene; V was cut back by 2 bases and J by 2 bases. The CDR3 has 19 amino acids. Germline V CDR1 and CDR2: SGHVS, FQNEAQ. The CDR3 loop reads CASSLKRLAGELFTDTQYF. In DNA form, the CDR3 reads TGTGCCAGCAGCTTAAAGAGGCTAGCGGGGGAGCTATTCACAGATACGCAGTATTTT.

The rearrangement uses TRBV28 and TRBJ2-5; maybe TRBD2 (6 bases). The germline V and J ends were trimmed by 3 bases and 3 bases, with 14 bases remaining between them. The CDR3 is 15 amino acids. Looked up from germline, CDR1 is MDHEN and CDR2 is SYDVKM. The CDR3: CASSFSGGGEETQYF. Written as DNA, the CDR3 is TGTGCCAGCAGTTTCTCCGGAGGAGGGGAAGAGACCCAGTACTTC.

This rearrangement joins TRBV2 to TRBJ1-2; D not certain. Trimming pared 2 bases from V and 8 bases from J, leaving 12 bases between. Germline assignment: CDR1 SNHLY and CDR2 FYNNEI. This CDR3 spans 13 amino acids. The CDR3 is CASSELLAGGYTF. CDR3 sequence (DNA): TGTGCCAGCAGTGAACTCCTAGCGGGAGGCTACACCTTC.

This clone was counted a single time. The chain has TRBV5-1 and TRBJ2-3, with a possible D match to TRBD1 (6 bases). Germline V gene sequence: CDR1 SGHRS, CDR2 YFSETQ. Trimming took off 0 bases at V and 4 bases at J, with 15 bases between the two ends. CDR3 length: 16 amino acids. The CDR3 sequence: CASSLGPTGIADTQYF. The CDR3 DNA is TGCGCCAGCAGCTTGGGCCCCACAGGGATCGCAGATACGCAGTATTTT.

The V and J genes are TRBV30 and TRBJ2-7, with D possibly being TRBD1 (6 bases). This CDR3 spans 12 amino acids. V was pared by 5 bases and J by 6 bases, with 14 bases between. Per germline, CDR1 GTSNPN and CDR2 SVGIG (reference sequence). CDR3 sequence: CAWALHRVEQYF. The DNA of the CDR3 is TGTGCCTGGGCCCTTCACAGGGTCGAGCAGTACTTC.

V is TRBV7-2 and J is TRBJ2-7; the match to TRBD2 covers 10 bases. J gave up 2 bases and V 4 bases, and 5 bases lay outside the gene matches. CDR1 and CDR2 from the germline V gene are SGHTA and FQGNSA. CDR3 length equals 15 residues. CDR3 sequence: CASSSGTSATYEQYF. CDR3 coding DNA: TGTGCCAGCAGCTCCGGGACTAGCGCTACCTACGAGCAGTACTTC.

This rearrangement joins TRBV10-1 to TRBJ2-1, with D unclear. The V end was cut by 0 bases, the J end by 4 bases, with 19 bases between. CDR1 is WNHNN and CDR2 is SYGVQD in the germline V gene (reference sequence). The CDR3 contains 18 residues. The CDR3 coding sequence is TGCGCCAGCAGTGAGTCGATGTCGGTCCAGGTCGCATACAATGAGCAGTTCTTC. It encodes CASSESMSVQVAYNEQFF.

The J gene is TRBJ1-5, the V gene TRBV10-2; no clear D gene. Germline assignment: CDR1 WSHSY and CDR2 SAAADI. This CDR3 contains 13 residues. Trimming removed 1 base at V and 6 bases at J, with 7 bases between. This CDR3 is CASSELVGQPQHF. DNA of the CDR3: TGCGCCAGCAGTGAGTTAGTAGGTCAGCCCCAGCATTTT.

The rearrangement uses TRBV5-1 and TRBJ2-3; D possibly matches TRBD1 or TRBD2 (5 bases each). This CDR3 region has 16 residues. V gave up 5 bases and J gave up 1 base, with 17 bases separating them. Per germline, CDR1 SGHRS and CDR2 YFSETQ. The DNA of the CDR3 is TGCGCCAGCAGTTTGCCGGGGCAGTTTGGCACAGATACGCAGTATTTT. Its protein product is CASSLPGQFGTDTQYF.

This chain connects TRBV10-3 to TRBJ2-5, with 12 bases that match TRBD2. With V trimmed by 5 bases and J by 4 bases, 11 bases remained unmatched. This CDR3 spans 17 amino acids. Germline V gives CDR1 ENHRY, CDR2 SYGVKD. As DNA, the CDR3 is TGTGCCATCAGTCCGACTAGCGGGAGAGGAGAAAGAGAGACCCAGTACTTC. This gives the protein CAISPTSGRGERETQYF.

This clone was picked up one time. The CDR3 reads CASSSRVPRTDTQYF. CDR3 nucleotides: TGTGCCAGCAGCTCCAGGGTGCCCCGCACAGATACGCAGTATTTT. The gene calls are TRBV7-2 and TRBJ2-3; weak D call: TRBD1 (5 bases). The germline gives CDR1 SGHTA, CDR2 FQGNSA. Trimming pared 4 bases from V and 1 base from J, leaving 12 bases between. This CDR3 is 15 amino acids long.

The genes are TRBV19 and TRBJ2-7; D call uncertain. This CDR3 is built from 13 residues. Germline CDR1 and CDR2: LNHDA and SQIVND (reference sequence). Trimming left V 6 bases short and J 4 bases short, with 13 bases between. CDR3 sequence: CASSPANLYEQYF. The DNA of the CDR3 is TGTGCCAGTAGCCCCGCTAACCTATACGAGCAGTACTTC.

This clone was seen a few times. The chain has TRBV7-9 and TRBJ1-5, with a weak D call TRBD1 (5 bases). This CDR3 has 12 amino acids. Trimming removed 5 bases at V and 7 bases at J, with 9 bases between. Looked up from germline, CDR1 is SEHNR and CDR2 is FQNEAQ (reference sequence). The CDR3: CASSGDEQPQHF. CDR3 nucleotides: TGTGCCAGCAGCGGGGACGAACAGCCCCAGCATTTT.

The CDR3 sequence: CASTVGGFYEQYF. The CDR3 DNA follows: TGTGCCAGCACTGTCGGGGGGTTCTACGAGCAGTACTTC. J is TRBJ2-7 and V is TRBV2; 7 bases match TRBD2. The CDR3 is made up of 13 amino acids. V shed 7 bases and J 3 bases; nucleotides not matched to a gene: 6. Germline V CDR1 and CDR2: SNHLY, FYNNEI.